Listed below are T cell receptor beta chains from one sample, sequenced in a study of a mutant IDH1 vaccine in newly diagnosed glioma. These TCRs are of unknown antigen specificity. Assay used: immunoSEQ multiplex PCR; TCRdb lists only in-frame clones, some missing. The repertoire holds about 25,000 clones, with about 77% as singletons. This specimen was PBMCs, taken from a glioma patient whose treatment included an IDH1 peptide vaccine. The receptors were gathered from a young woman with glioma. CDR3s include the opening cysteine and the closing phenylalanine or tryptophan. Each record gives: CDR3 length, J gene, D gene, clone size, V gene, CDR3 protein, CDR3 DNA. A D gene is named only where the DNA matches it firmly. A clone size is listed for some rows: how often the clone was seen (once, few, many), or a class if it is expanded.

CDR3 length: 15
J gene: TRBJ1-5
D gene: TRBD1
clone size: once
V gene: TRBV5-5
CDR3 protein: CASSSLDRGQEPQHF
CDR3 DNA: TGTGCCAGCAGCTCATTGGACAGGGGTCAAGAACCCCAGCATTTT

CDR3 length: 13
J gene: TRBJ2-7
D gene: TRBD2
clone size: .
V gene: TRBV6-5
CDR3 protein: CASSASGNYEQYF
CDR3 DNA: TGTGCCAGCAGTGCTAGCGGGAACTACGAGCAGTACTTC

CDR3 length: 17
J gene: TRBJ2-7
D gene: .
clone size: .
V gene: TRBV28
CDR3 protein: CASSLRVRASPGWEQYF
CDR3 DNA: TGTGCTAGCAGTTTGAGGGTCCGGGCCTCCCCAGGTTGGGAGCAGTACTTC

CDR3 length: 15
J gene: TRBJ2-3
D gene: TRBD2
clone size: medium-sized
V gene: TRBV5-5
CDR3 protein: CASSIPWDYTDTQYF
CDR3 DNA: TGTGCCAGCAGCATCCCCTGGGACTACACAGATACGCAGTATTTT

CDR3 length: 8
J gene: TRBJ2-2
D gene: .
clone size: .
V gene: TRBV20-1
CDR3 protein: CSAGELFF
CDR3 DNA: TGCAGTGCCGGGGAGCTGTTTTTT

CDR3 length: 15
J gene: TRBJ1-3
D gene: .
clone size: .
V gene: TRBV19
CDR3 protein: CASGSVGGYGNTIYF
CDR3 DNA: TGTGCCAGTGGCAGCGTAGGGGGGTACGGAAACACCATATATTTT

CDR3 length: 15
J gene: TRBJ2-1
D gene: .
clone size: .
V gene: TRBV5-1
CDR3 protein: CASSLGSGNYNEQFF
CDR3 DNA: TGCGCCAGCAGCCTAGGTTCCGGGAACTACAATGAGCAGTTCTTC

CDR3 length: 14
J gene: TRBJ2-1
D gene: .
clone size: .
V gene: TRBV9
CDR3 protein: CASSVERVYNEQFF
CDR3 DNA: TGTGCCAGCAGCGTAGAAAGGGTTTACAATGAGCAGTTCTTC

CDR3 length: 13
J gene: TRBJ2-3
D gene: .
clone size: .
V gene: TRBV29-1
CDR3 protein: CSVDGGATDTQYF
CDR3 DNA: TGCAGCGTTGACGGCGGGGCGACAGATACGCAGTATTTT

CDR3 length: 17
J gene: TRBJ2-7
D gene: .
clone size: .
V gene: TRBV7-4
CDR3 protein: CASSLPPCGEPSYEQYF
CDR3 DNA: TGTGCCAGCAGCTTACCCCCCTGTGGGGAGCCCTCCTACGAGCAGTACTTC

CDR3 length: 14
J gene: TRBJ2-7
D gene: .
clone size: .
V gene: TRBV4-3
CDR3 protein: CASSPLRTAGEQYF
CDR3 DNA: TGCGCCAGCAGCCCCCTACGGACGGCGGGCGAGCAGTACTTC

CDR3 length: 15
J gene: TRBJ1-1
D gene: TRBD1
clone size: few
V gene: TRBV4-3
CDR3 protein: CASSQYEGAGTEAFF
CDR3 DNA: TGCGCCAGCAGCCAATACGAGGGGGCCGGGACTGAAGCTTTCTTT

CDR3 length: 16
J gene: TRBJ2-6
D gene: .
clone size: .
V gene: TRBV5-1
CDR3 protein: CASSFSGFPGANVLTF
CDR3 DNA: TGCGCCAGCAGCTTTTCGGGTTTCCCCGGGGCCAACGTCCTGACTTTC

CDR3 length: 14
J gene: TRBJ1-2
D gene: .
clone size: few
V gene: TRBV9
CDR3 protein: CASSSLTTGHGYTF
CDR3 DNA: TGTGCCAGCAGCTCCCTCACAACAGGTCATGGCTACACCTTC

CDR3 length: 16
J gene: TRBJ2-3
D gene: .
clone size: .
V gene: TRBV2
CDR3 protein: CASSARIRAYTDTQYF
CDR3 DNA: TGTGCCAGCAGCGCCCGGATCCGGGCCTACACAGATACGCAGTATTTT

CDR3 length: 14
J gene: TRBJ1-1
D gene: .
clone size: .
V gene: TRBV19
CDR3 protein: CASSPKRGNTEAFF
CDR3 DNA: TGTGCCAGTAGTCCCAAGAGGGGGAACACTGAAGCTTTCTTT

CDR3 length: 12
J gene: TRBJ1-6
D gene: .
clone size: .
V gene: TRBV25-1
CDR3 protein: CASTEGRSPLHF
CDR3 DNA: TGTGCCAGCACCGAAGGTAGATCACCCCTCCACTTT

CDR3 length: 13
J gene: TRBJ1-1
D gene: .
clone size: few
V gene: TRBV30
CDR3 protein: CAWRSQGNTEAFF
CDR3 DNA: TGTGCCTGGAGGTCGCAGGGGAACACTGAAGCTTTCTTT

CDR3 length: 15
J gene: TRBJ2-7
D gene: .
clone size: .
V gene: TRBV19
CDR3 protein: CASRNPSDRSYEQYF
CDR3 DNA: TGTGCCAGTAGAAACCCGAGCGACCGATCCTACGAGCAGTACTTC

CDR3 length: 14
J gene: TRBJ2-7
D gene: TRBD1
clone size: .
V gene: TRBV5-1
CDR3 protein: CASSLGQGPYEQYF
CDR3 DNA: TGCGCCAGCAGCTTGGGACAGGGTCCCTACGAGCAGTACTTC

CDR3 length: 16
J gene: TRBJ2-7
D gene: .
clone size: .
V gene: TRBV21-1
CDR3 protein: CASSKGAAGFTYEQYF
CDR3 DNA: TGTGCCAGCAGCAAAGGGGCAGCGGGATTTACCTACGAGCAGTACTTC

CDR3 length: 17
J gene: TRBJ2-2
D gene: TRBD2
clone size: .
V gene: TRBV19
CDR3 protein: CASANPQREGNTGELFF
CDR3 DNA: TGTGCCAGCGCAAACCCCCAGCGGGAGGGGAACACCGGGGAGCTGTTTTTT

CDR3 length: 15
J gene: TRBJ1-6
D gene: TRBD1
clone size: few
V gene: TRBV5-4
CDR3 protein: CASSRGGQHNSPLHF
CDR3 DNA: TGTGCCAGCAGCAGAGGGGGACAGCATAATTCACCCCTCCACTTT

CDR3 length: 14
J gene: TRBJ1-3
D gene: .
clone size: .
V gene: TRBV29-1
CDR3 protein: CSVESPRTGNTIYF
CDR3 DNA: TGCAGCGTTGAGTCCCCAAGGACTGGAAACACCATATATTTT

CDR3 length: 17
J gene: TRBJ2-1
D gene: TRBD2
clone size: .
V gene: TRBV9
CDR3 protein: CASSAGGAGAAYNEQFF
CDR3 DNA: TGTGCCAGCAGCGCCGGGGGGGCGGGAGCTGCGTACAATGAGCAGTTCTTC

CDR3 length: 15
J gene: TRBJ2-5
D gene: TRBD1
clone size: .
V gene: TRBV10-3
CDR3 protein: CAISGRDRDQETQYF
CDR3 DNA: TGTGCCATCAGTGGCCGGGACAGGGATCAAGAGACCCAGTACTTC

CDR3 length: 11
J gene: TRBJ1-1
D gene: .
clone size: .
V gene: TRBV20-1
CDR3 protein: CSASGYTEAFF
CDR3 DNA: TGCAGTGCTTCAGGGTACACTGAAGCTTTCTTT

CDR3 length: 15
J gene: TRBJ1-6
D gene: TRBD1
clone size: .
V gene: TRBV5-6
CDR3 protein: CASSFGDSANSPLHF
CDR3 DNA: TGTGCCAGCAGCTTTGGGGACAGTGCTAATTCACCCCTCCACTTT

CDR3 length: 15
J gene: TRBJ2-1
D gene: TRBD2
clone size: .
V gene: TRBV4-1
CDR3 protein: CASSQVLAGNNEQFF
CDR3 DNA: TGCGCCAGCAGCCAAGTTTTAGCGGGGAACAATGAGCAGTTCTTC

CDR3 length: 14
J gene: TRBJ2-2
D gene: .
clone size: .
V gene: TRBV7-9
CDR3 protein: CASSFDSNTGELFF
CDR3 DNA: TGTGCCAGCAGTTTTGATTCGAACACCGGGGAGCTGTTTTTT

CDR3 length: 13
J gene: TRBJ2-7
D gene: .
clone size: once
V gene: TRBV6-5
CDR3 protein: CASSSSRDYEQYF
CDR3 DNA: TGTGCCAGCAGTTCGAGTCGAGATTACGAGCAGTACTTC

CDR3 length: 13
J gene: TRBJ1-5
D gene: .
clone size: few
V gene: TRBV29-1
CDR3 protein: CSVEGGGDQPQHF
CDR3 DNA: TGCAGCGTTGAAGGGGGGGGCGATCAGCCCCAGCATTTT

CDR3 length: 17
J gene: TRBJ2-5
D gene: .
clone size: .
V gene: TRBV10-1
CDR3 protein: CASSEPDLRQTQETQYF
CDR3 DNA: TGCGCCAGCAGTGAGCCCGACCTGCGCCAAACACAAGAGACCCAGTACTTC

CDR3 length: 12
J gene: TRBJ1-5
D gene: .
clone size: .
V gene: TRBV15
CDR3 protein: CATSNGNQPQHF
CDR3 DNA: TGTGCCACCAGCAACGGTAACCAGCCCCAGCATTTT

CDR3 length: 16
J gene: TRBJ2-1
D gene: .
clone size: .
V gene: TRBV12-5
CDR3 protein: CASAPHVEWARNEQFF
CDR3 DNA: TGTGCTAGTGCCCCCCATGTTGAATGGGCTCGCAATGAGCAGTTCTTC

CDR3 length: 15
J gene: TRBJ1-3
D gene: .
clone size: .
V gene: TRBV2
CDR3 protein: CASSETGRSGNTIYF
CDR3 DNA: TGTGCCAGCAGTGAAACAGGGCGCTCTGGAAACACCATATATTTT

CDR3 length: 17
J gene: TRBJ1-6
D gene: TRBD1
clone size: few
V gene: TRBV7-9
CDR3 protein: CASSPGTAASYNSPLHF
CDR3 DNA: TGTGCCAGCAGCCCCGGGACAGCAGCCTCCTATAATTCACCCCTCCACTTT

CDR3 length: 15
J gene: TRBJ2-2
D gene: TRBD1
clone size: few
V gene: TRBV28
CDR3 protein: CASSFRGQVPGELFF
CDR3 DNA: TGTGCCAGCAGTTTCAGGGGGCAAGTGCCCGGGGAGCTGTTTTTT

CDR3 length: 12
J gene: TRBJ1-1
D gene: .
clone size: few
V gene: TRBV7-9
CDR3 protein: CASSFNGPEAFF
CDR3 DNA: TGTGCCAGCAGCTTTAATGGTCCTGAAGCTTTCTTT

CDR3 length: 12
J gene: TRBJ1-1
D gene: .
clone size: few
V gene: TRBV5-4
CDR3 protein: CASSQGEAEAFF
CDR3 DNA: TGTGCCAGCAGCCAAGGAGAGGCTGAAGCTTTCTTT

CDR3 length: 15
J gene: TRBJ2-2
D gene: .
clone size: .
V gene: TRBV6-1
CDR3 protein: CAIFGRRRNTGELFF
CDR3 DNA: TGTGCCATTTTCGGGAGAAGGAGGAACACCGGGGAGCTGTTTTTT

CDR3 length: 12
J gene: TRBJ1-6
D gene: .
clone size: .
V gene: TRBV30
CDR3 protein: CACSPGAQALHF
CDR3 DNA: TGTGCCTGCTCCCCAGGGGCGCAAGCCCTCCACTTT

CDR3 length: 15
J gene: TRBJ2-7
D gene: .
clone size: .
V gene: TRBV4-3
CDR3 protein: CASSPYADASYEQYF
CDR3 DNA: TGCGCCAGCAGCCCTTACGCGGACGCCTCCTACGAGCAGTACTTC

CDR3 length: 18
J gene: TRBJ1-3
D gene: TRBD1
clone size: .
V gene: TRBV5-6
CDR3 protein: CASSLSGVTTGAGNTIYF
CDR3 DNA: TGTGCCAGCAGCTTGTCGGGGGTCACGACAGGGGCTGGAAACACCATATATTTT

CDR3 length: 12
J gene: TRBJ2-2
D gene: .
clone size: .
V gene: TRBV18
CDR3 protein: CASSPRTGELFF
CDR3 DNA: TGTGCCAGCTCACCGCGCACCGGGGAGCTGTTTTTT

CDR3 length: 15
J gene: TRBJ2-7
D gene: TRBD2
clone size: .
V gene: TRBV13
CDR3 protein: CASSLSLAGDGEQYF
CDR3 DNA: TGTGCCAGCAGCTTAAGCCTAGCGGGAGATGGCGAGCAGTACTTC

CDR3 length: 15
J gene: TRBJ2-5
D gene: TRBD1
clone size: .
V gene: TRBV27
CDR3 protein: CASSLYPGGRETQYF
CDR3 DNA: TGTGCCAGCAGTTTATACCCAGGGGGTAGGGAGACCCAGTACTTC

CDR3 length: 12
J gene: TRBJ2-5
D gene: TRBD2
clone size: .
V gene: TRBV7-2
CDR3 protein: CASSLGLAGEYF
CDR3 DNA: TGTGCCAGCAGCCTGGGACTAGCGGGAGAGTACTTC

CDR3 length: 12
J gene: TRBJ2-1
D gene: TRBD1
clone size: .
V gene: TRBV29-1
CDR3 protein: CRGQGASNEQFF
CDR3 DNA: TGCAGGGGGCAGGGGGCGAGCAATGAGCAGTTCTTC

CDR3 length: 15
J gene: TRBJ1-6
D gene: .
clone size: .
V gene: TRBV30
CDR3 protein: CAWIPGAGDNSPLHF
CDR3 DNA: TGTGCCTGGATCCCCGGGGCAGGGGATAATTCACCCCTCCACTTT

CDR3 length: 14
J gene: TRBJ1-4
D gene: TRBD1
clone size: .
V gene: TRBV4-3
CDR3 protein: CASSRRQGNEKLFF
CDR3 DNA: TGCGCCAGCAGTCGGAGACAGGGGAATGAAAAACTGTTTTTT

CDR3 length: 15
J gene: TRBJ2-6
D gene: .
clone size: .
V gene: TRBV9
CDR3 protein: CASSVLSLGANVLTF
CDR3 DNA: TGTGCCAGCAGCGTTCTTTCCCTCGGGGCCAACGTCCTGACTTTC

CDR3 length: 17
J gene: TRBJ1-1
D gene: .
clone size: .
V gene: TRBV7-2
CDR3 protein: CASSLDGLWGGNTEAFF
CDR3 DNA: TGTGCCAGCAGCTTAGACGGGTTGTGGGGGGGGAACACTGAAGCTTTCTTT

CDR3 length: 16
J gene: TRBJ2-2
D gene: .
clone size: .
V gene: TRBV28
CDR3 protein: CASDGDGQRAPGELFF
CDR3 DNA: TGTGCCAGTGATGGGGACGGCCAGCGGGCCCCCGGGGAGCTGTTTTTT

CDR3 length: 14
J gene: TRBJ2-3
D gene: .
clone size: .
V gene: TRBV2
CDR3 protein: CASTKGRDLDTQYF
CDR3 DNA: TGTGCCAGTACTAAGGGTCGGGACTTAGATACGCAGTATTTT